The clone carrying this TCR beta chain turned up a few times. Its specificity is unknown. This sample is drawn from a study of beta chain features in type 1 diabetes. V was shortened by 0 bases and J by 3 bases, with 12 bases between the two germline ends. The CDR3 length is 15 residues. CDR1 is SGHTA and CDR2 is FQGNSA in the germline V gene. What was sequenced were expressed TCRB transcripts, since all of the isolated RNA had been reverse transcribed. Reads from naive, central memory and regulatory T cell samples averaged around 4 million. Data came from immunoSEQ multiplex PCR; TCRdb stores just in-frame clones and leaves some out. The table includes hundreds of thousands of clones, 8% detected once. General observations from the study: PCR might favor shorter templates, equally in patients and controls. TCRB repertoires of naive, central memory and Treg cells appeared more similar among patients than among healthy donors.

The J gene is TRBJ2-7, the V gene TRBV7-2; D unresolved. This TCR was recovered from a woman aged 18-30 years in good health. Sequenced input: central memory CD4+ T cells from blood. The chain's CDR3 is CASSLAAGKNYEQYF. DNA of the CDR3: TGTGCCAGCAGCTTAGCGGCAGGAAAAAACTACGAGCAGTACTTC.